This T cell receptor beta chain is drawn from a study of cytomegalovirus exposure and HLA in healthy donors. Researchers ran the PCR with 60 Vbeta and 13 Jbeta primers. Generated by immunoSEQ multiplex PCR, the TCRdb table keeps only in-frame clones and is missing some. Here the sample spans about 120,000 clones, around 81% being singletons. This clonotype was sampled from a woman aged 40 to 50 in good health and CMV-seronegative. Sequenced: PBMCs.

The CDR3 loop is CASSPIGLAGGSPDTGELFF. The CDR3 DNA sequence: TGCGCCAGCAGCCCTATCGGACTAGCGGGAGGCTCCCCGGACACCGGGGAGCTGTTTTTT. This chain joins TRBV4-1 and TRBJ2-2; TRBD2 matches 14 bases. CDR1 and CDR2 (germline): MGHRA, YSYEKL. V dropped 4 bases and J dropped 3; count of bases not matched to a gene: 13. The CDR3 has 20 amino acids.